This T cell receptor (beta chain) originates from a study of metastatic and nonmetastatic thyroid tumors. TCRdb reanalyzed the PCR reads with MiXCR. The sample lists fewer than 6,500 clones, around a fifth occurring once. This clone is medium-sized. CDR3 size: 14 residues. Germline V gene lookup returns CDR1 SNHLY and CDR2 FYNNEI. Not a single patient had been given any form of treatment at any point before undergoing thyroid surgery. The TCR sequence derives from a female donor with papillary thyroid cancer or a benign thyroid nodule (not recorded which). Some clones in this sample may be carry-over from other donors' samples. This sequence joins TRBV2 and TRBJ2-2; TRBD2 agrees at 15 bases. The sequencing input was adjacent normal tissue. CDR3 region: CARSGTSGRGELFF. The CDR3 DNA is TGTGCGAGATCCGGGACTAGCGGGAGGGGGGAGCTGTTTTTT.